A single T cell receptor (beta chain) is shown here with its context. Its specificity is unknown. The sample belongs to a study of cytomegalovirus exposure and HLA in healthy donors. It was healthy bone marrow donors who served as donors. 13 Jbeta primers and 60 Vbeta primers were used for the PCR. The data were produced by immunoSEQ multiplex PCR, yet TCRdb's version contains in-frame clones alone and is incomplete. This table has about 150,000 clones, roughly 70% appearing once. Germline V gene data show CDR1 as LNHDA and CDR2 as SQIVND (reference sequence). V gave up 6 bases and J gave up 8 bases; unmatched junction bases: 7. The CDR3 loop spans 14 amino acids. Study-level results: A link between a missense DCLRE1C variant and TCR beta V- and J-gene trimming emerged from a later analysis. TCR beta sequences reportedly predicted the HLA-A and HLA-B alleles of most subjects accurately.

The receptor was isolated from a young man in good health and CMV-seronegative. Sequencing was done on a sample of PBMCs. The rearrangement uses TRBV19 and TRBJ2-2; TRBD1 aligns across 9 bases. CDR3 in DNA: TGTGCCAGTAGGAAACAGGGGGCTACTGGGGAGCTGTTTTTT. Protein sequence: CASRKQGATGELFF.